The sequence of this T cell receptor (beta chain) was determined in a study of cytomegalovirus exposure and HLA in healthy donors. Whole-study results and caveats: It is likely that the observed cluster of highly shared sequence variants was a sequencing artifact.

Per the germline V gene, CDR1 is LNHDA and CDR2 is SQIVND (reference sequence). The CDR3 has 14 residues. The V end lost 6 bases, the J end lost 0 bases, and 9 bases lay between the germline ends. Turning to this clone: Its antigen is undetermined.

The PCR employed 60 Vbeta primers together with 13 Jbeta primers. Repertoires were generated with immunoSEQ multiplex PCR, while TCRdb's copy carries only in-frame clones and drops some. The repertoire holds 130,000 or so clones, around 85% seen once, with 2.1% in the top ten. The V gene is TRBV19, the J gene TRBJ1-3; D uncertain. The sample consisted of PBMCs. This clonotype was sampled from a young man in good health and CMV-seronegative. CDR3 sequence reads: CASSVGVSGNTIYF. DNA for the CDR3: TGTGCCAGTAGCGTCGGGGTCTCTGGAAACACCATATATTTT.